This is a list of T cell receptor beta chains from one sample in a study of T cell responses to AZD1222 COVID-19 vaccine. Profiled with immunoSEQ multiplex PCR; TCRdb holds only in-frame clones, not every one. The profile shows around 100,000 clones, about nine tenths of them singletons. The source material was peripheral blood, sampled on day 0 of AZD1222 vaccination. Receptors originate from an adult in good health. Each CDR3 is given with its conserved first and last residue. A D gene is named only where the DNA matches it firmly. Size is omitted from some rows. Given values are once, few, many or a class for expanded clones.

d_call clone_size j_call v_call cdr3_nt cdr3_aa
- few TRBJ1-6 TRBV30 TGTGCCTGGAGTAGGGGGGGGGCCCGGAGTACCTATAATTCACCCCTCCACTTT CAWSRGGARSTYNSPLHF
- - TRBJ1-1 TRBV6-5 TGTGCCAGCAGTCTCGGGGGGAACACTGAAGCTTTCTTT CASSLGGNTEAFF
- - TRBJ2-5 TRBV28 TGTGCCAGCAGTTTTACGATCCAAGAGACCCAGTACTTC CASSFTIQETQYF
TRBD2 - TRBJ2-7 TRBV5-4 TGTGCCAGCAGCGGGGGACTAGCGGGAGGGCTAGGCGAGCAGTACTTC CASSGGLAGGLGEQYF
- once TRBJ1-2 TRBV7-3 TGTGCCAGCAGCTTATCAGGGTACACTAACTATGGCTACACCTTC CASSLSGYTNYGYTF
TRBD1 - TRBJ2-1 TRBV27 TGTGCCAGCAGTCTGACCGGGACAGGGACGGGTGAGCAGTTCTTC CASSLTGTGTGEQFF
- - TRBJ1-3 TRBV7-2 TGTGCCAGCAAGGGGGGGGCCTCTGGAAACACCATATATTTT CASKGGASGNTIYF
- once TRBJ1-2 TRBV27 TGTGCCAGCAGTTCACAGGGTCTTGGCTACACCTTC CASSSQGLGYTF
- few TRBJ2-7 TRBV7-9 TGTGCCAGCAGCTTGGGGTCCCACGAGCAGTACTTC CASSLGSHEQYF
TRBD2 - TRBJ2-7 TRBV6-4 TGTGCCAGCAGTGACGAGGGGACTACCAGGCCACTACTACTACGCGAGCAGTACTTC CASSDEGTTRPLLLREQYF
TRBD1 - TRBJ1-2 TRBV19 TGTGCCAGTAGTATACGACAGGGCGGAAACTATGGCTACACCTTC CASSIRQGGNYGYTF
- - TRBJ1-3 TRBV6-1 TGTGCCAGCAGTGAAGGCAGCTCTGGAAACACCATATATTTT CASSEGSSGNTIYF
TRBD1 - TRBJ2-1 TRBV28 TGTGCCAGCAGTTTATTTCGCGGGACAGGGCACAATGAGCAGTTCTTC CASSLFRGTGHNEQFF
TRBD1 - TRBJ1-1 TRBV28 TGTGCCAGCAGCCAGAGCAGGGGGCTGAACACTGAAGCTTTCTTT CASSQSRGLNTEAFF
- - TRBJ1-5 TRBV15 TGTGCCACCAGCAGAGTTTGGGGCGAGAATCAGCCCCAGCATTTT CATSRVWGENQPQHF
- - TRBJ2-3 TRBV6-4 TGTGCCACAGTCACGGCGGGGTTGAGAGATACGCAGTATTTT CATVTAGLRDTQYF
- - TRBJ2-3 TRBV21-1 TGTGCCAGCAGCAATGGCCTCGGGGGCACAGATACGCAGTATTTT CASSNGLGGTDTQYF
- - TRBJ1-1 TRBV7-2 TGTGCCAGCAGCTTAGTGTTGAACACTGAAGCTTTCTTT CASSLVLNTEAFF
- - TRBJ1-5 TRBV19 TGTGCCAGTAGTCTCCAACCGGGGCTCGTGCCCCAGCATTTT CASSLQPGLVPQHF
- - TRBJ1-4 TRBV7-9 TGTGCCAGCAGCTTAGCGCAACAGGGAGGGGGAAAACTGTTTTTT CASSLAQQGGGKLFF
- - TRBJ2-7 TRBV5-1 TGCGCCAGCAGCTCCCCCCCCGGGGAGGTGACCTACGAGCAGTACTTC CASSSPPGEVTYEQYF
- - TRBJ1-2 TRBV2 TGTGCCAGCAGCGACTATGGCTACACCTTC CASSDYGYTF
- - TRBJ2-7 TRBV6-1 TGTGCCAGCAGTGAAGCTAAGGGACCCTACGAGCAGTACTTC CASSEAKGPYEQYF
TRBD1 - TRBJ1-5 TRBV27 TGTGCCAGCAACCCTTCAGGGGGTCAGCCCCAGCATTTT CASNPSGGQPQHF
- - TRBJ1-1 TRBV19 TGTGCCAGCGGGGAGGGTACATACTTAGAAGCTTTCTTT CASGEGTYLEAFF
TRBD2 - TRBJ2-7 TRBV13 TGTGCCAGCAGCGAAGGACTAGCGGGGGGATACGAGCAGTACTTC CASSEGLAGGYEQYF
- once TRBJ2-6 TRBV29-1 TGCAGCGTAAGAGGAGGGGCCAACGTCCTGACTTTC CSVRGGANVLTF
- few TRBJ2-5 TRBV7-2 TGTGCCAGCAGCTTATCAGTCAACAGAGCAGAGACCCAGTACTTC CASSLSVNRAETQYF
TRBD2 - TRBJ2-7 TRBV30 TGTGCCTGGAGTGCGCGGAGGACTAGCGGGAGGTGGCCCTACGAGCAGTACTTC CAWSARRTSGRWPYEQYF
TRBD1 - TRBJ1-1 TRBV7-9 TGTGCCACCAGGGGGGTAACGGGTGAAGCTTTCTTT CATRGVTGEAFF
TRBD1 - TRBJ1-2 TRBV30 TGTGCCTGGAAGGGGGCCGCTAACTATGGCTACACCTTC CAWKGAANYGYTF
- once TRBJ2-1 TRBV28 TGTGCCAGCAGTTCGAGGGGGGCCAATGAGCAGTTCTTC CASSSRGANEQFF
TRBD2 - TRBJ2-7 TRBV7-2 TGTGCCAGCAGCTTCGGCGGGAGGAACTACGAGCAGTACTTC CASSFGGRNYEQYF
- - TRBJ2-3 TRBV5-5 TGTGCCAGCACTCTATTCATGACGGGTACAGATACGCAGTATTTT CASTLFMTGTDTQYF
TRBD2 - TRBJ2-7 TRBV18 TGTGCCAGCTCACTCGGGACTAGCGGGGGCTACGAGCAGTACTTC CASSLGTSGGYEQYF
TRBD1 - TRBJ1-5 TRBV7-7 TGTGCCAGCAGCTTAAGGGACAGGGGGTTCAATCAGCCCCAGCATTTT CASSLRDRGFNQPQHF
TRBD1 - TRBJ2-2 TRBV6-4 TGTGCCAGCAGCCAGGACAGGGTCGCCGGGGAGCTGTTTTTT CASSQDRVAGELFF
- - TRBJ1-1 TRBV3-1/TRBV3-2 TGTGCCAGCAGCCAAGCCGGGACACTTAACACTGAAGCTTTCTTT CASSQAGTLNTEAFF
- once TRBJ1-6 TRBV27 TGTGCCAGCAGTTTAGGGCACCCGAATTCACCCCTCCACTTT CASSLGHPNSPLHF
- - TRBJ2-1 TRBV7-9 TGTGCCAGCAGCTTTTCGGTAGAGCAGTTCTTC CASSFSVEQFF
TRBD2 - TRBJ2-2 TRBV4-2 TGTGCCAGCAGCCAAGATCCCACTAGCGAGAACACCGGGGAGCTGTTTTTT CASSQDPTSENTGELFF
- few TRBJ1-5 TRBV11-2 TGTGCCAGCAGCTCGCTACAGGGAGTGGGTCAGCCCCAGCATTTT CASSSLQGVGQPQHF
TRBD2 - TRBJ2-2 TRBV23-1 TGCGCCAGCAGTCAATCGAAGCGGGAGGGGAACACCGGGGAGCTGTTTTTT CASSQSKREGNTGELFF
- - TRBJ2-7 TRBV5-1 TGCGCCAGCAGCTTGGGGACCCCCGGAGGTAGCTGGGAGCAGTACTTC CASSLGTPGGSWEQYF
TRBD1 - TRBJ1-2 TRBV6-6 TGTGCCAGCAGTTCTGGGGGGACAGGCCCGTGGAATGGCTACACCTTC CASSSGGTGPWNGYTF
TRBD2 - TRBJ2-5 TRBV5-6 TGTGCCAGCAGTCAGACTAGCGGGGAGGAGACCCAGTACTTC CASSQTSGEETQYF
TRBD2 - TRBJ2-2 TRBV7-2 TGTGCCAGCAGCCAACTAGCGGGGACGAACACCGGGGAGCTGTTTTTT CASSQLAGTNTGELFF
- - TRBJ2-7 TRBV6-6 TGTGCCAGCACCAGGAGCTCCTACGAGCAGTACTTC CASTRSSYEQYF
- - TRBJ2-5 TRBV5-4 TGTGCCAGCAGCTCCGGACAGTCAGAGACCCAGTACTTC CASSSGQSETQYF